A selection of T cell receptor beta chains follows, all from one sample in a study of blood T cell repertoires in COVID-19. TCRdb keeps only in-frame clones here, not all; method: immunoSEQ multiplex PCR. The sample shows 99,000 or so clones, 65% to 80% of them seen only once. Sequenced input: peripheral blood. The receptors were gathered from a woman aged 70-85 years with acute or convalescent COVID-19. Each CDR3 is given with its conserved first and last residue.

len | v_gene | CDR3aa
16 | TRBV15 | CATSSLKQASTDTQYF
14 | TRBV4-1 | CASSQVQGEWEAFF
13 | TRBV7-6 | CASSQWTGNTIYF
16 | TRBV7-2 | CASSLAQTGVNTEAFF
16 | TRBV11-2 | CASSLDRRSSYNEQFF
15 | TRBV2 | CASREQGAPNYGYTF
14 | TRBV6-5 | CASSYREGTYEQYF
14 | TRBV5-1 | CASSSQGAGYGYTF
16 | TRBV5-1 | CASSFLAGASNNEQFF
18 | TRBV23-1 | CASSQKIQGPRGDYGYTF
15 | TRBV19 | CASSIHARTNEKLFF
14 | TRBV18 | CASSPRQGVFEQFF
13 | TRBV5-4 | CASSPATRDTQYF
14 | TRBV15 | CATSRTGVDQPQHF
13 | TRBV9 | CASSPPSTDTQYF
14 | TRBV7-2 | CASSFRQGSDGYTF
13 | TRBV12-3/TRBV12-4 | CASSGQGEAEQYF
16 | TRBV18 | CASSPSNAATNEKLFF
15 | TRBV19 | CASSAPGQGNYGYTF
11 | TRBV20-1 | CSAADFDTQYF
15 | TRBV6-5 | CASRAENRGNQPQHF
15 | TRBV6-5 | CASSSQGKNAGELFF
16 | TRBV5-1 | CASSLQLAGGQETQYF
14 | TRBV6-5 | CASSSEGTGNTIYF
13 | TRBV11-2 | CASSSELYSPLHF